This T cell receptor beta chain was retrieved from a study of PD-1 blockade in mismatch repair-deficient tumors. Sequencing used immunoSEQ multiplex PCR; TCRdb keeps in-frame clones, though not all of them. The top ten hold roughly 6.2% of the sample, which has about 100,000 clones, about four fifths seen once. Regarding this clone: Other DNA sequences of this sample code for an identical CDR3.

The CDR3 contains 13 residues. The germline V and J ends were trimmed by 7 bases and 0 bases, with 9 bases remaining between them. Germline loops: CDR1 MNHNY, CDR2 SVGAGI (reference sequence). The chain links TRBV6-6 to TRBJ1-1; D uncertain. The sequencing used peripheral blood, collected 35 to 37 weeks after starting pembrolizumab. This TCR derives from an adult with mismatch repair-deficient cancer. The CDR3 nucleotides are TGTGCCAGCAACCCGGGAGTGAACACTGAAGCTTTCTTT. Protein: CASNPGVNTEAFF.